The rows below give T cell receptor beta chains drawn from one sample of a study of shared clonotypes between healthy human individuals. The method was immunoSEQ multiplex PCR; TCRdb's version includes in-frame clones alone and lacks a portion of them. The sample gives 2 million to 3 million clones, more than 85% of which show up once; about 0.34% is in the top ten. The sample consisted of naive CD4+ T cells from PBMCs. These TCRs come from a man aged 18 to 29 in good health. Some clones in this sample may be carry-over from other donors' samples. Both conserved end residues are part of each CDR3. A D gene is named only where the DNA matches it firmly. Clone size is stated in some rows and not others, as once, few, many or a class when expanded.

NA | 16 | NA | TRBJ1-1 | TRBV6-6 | TGTGCCAGCAGTTACGAGTACACAAGGACCGACACTGAAGCTTTCTTT | CASSYEYTRTDTEAFF
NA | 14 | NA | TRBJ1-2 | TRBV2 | TGTGCCAGCAGTGAGTCGCAGGGGCCGGGGGGCTACACCTTC | CASSESQGPGGYTF
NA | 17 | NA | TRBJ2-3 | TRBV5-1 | TGCGCCAGCAGCCCTAGACAGCTTCTGACTAGCACAGATACGCAGTATTTT | CASSPRQLLTSTDTQYF
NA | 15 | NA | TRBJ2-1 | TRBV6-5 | TGTGCCAGCAGTTACCGGAGGCTCTCCTACAATGAGCAGTTCTTC | CASSYRRLSYNEQFF
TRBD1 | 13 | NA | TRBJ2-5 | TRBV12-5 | TGTGCTAGTGGGGGACAGGGGGGCGAGACCCAGTACTTC | CASGGQGGETQYF
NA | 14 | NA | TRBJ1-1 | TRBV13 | TGTGCCAGCAGCTTCCTAAAGGGTGGCACTGAAGCTTTCTTT | CASSFLKGGTEAFF
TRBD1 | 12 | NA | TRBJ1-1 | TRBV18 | TGTGCCAGCTCACCCGACAGGGCTGAAGCTTTCTTT | CASSPDRAEAFF
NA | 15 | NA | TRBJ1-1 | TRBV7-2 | TGTGCCAGCAGCGCAACAGGGTCATGGAACACTGAAGCTTTCTTT | CASSATGSWNTEAFF
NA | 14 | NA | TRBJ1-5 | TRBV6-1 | TGTGCCAGCATGCTCCGGGGGGTGAATCAGCCCCAGCATTTT | CASMLRGVNQPQHF
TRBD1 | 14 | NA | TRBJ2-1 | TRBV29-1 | TGCAGCGTGCAGCGGACAGGGGGCCACTATGAGCAGTTCTTC | CSVQRTGGHYEQFF
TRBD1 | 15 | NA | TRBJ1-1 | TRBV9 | TGTGCCAGCAGCGCGAGGACAGGAAGAAACACTGAAGCTTTCTTT | CASSARTGRNTEAFF
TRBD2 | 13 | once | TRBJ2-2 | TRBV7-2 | TGTGCCAGCAGCCCGGGGGGGTCCGGGGAGCTGTTTTTT | CASSPGGSGELFF
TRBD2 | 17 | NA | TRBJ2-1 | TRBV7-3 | TGTGCCAGCAGCGCCTCGCTGGGACTAGCGGGAGTAGATGAGCAGTTCTTC | CASSASLGLAGVDEQFF
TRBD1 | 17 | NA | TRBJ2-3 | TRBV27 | TGTGCCAGCAGTTCAGTACGGACAGGGGCTAGCACAGATACGCAGTATTTT | CASSSVRTGASTDTQYF
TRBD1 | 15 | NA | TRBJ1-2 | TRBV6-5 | TGTGCCAGCAGTTACTCCCGGGACAGTCTCTATGGCTACACCTTC | CASSYSRDSLYGYTF
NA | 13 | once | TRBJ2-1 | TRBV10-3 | TGTGCCATCAGTGAGTCAGGGTTCTATGAGCAGTTCTTC | CAISESGFYEQFF
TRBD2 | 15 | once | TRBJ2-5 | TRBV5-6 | TGTGCCAGCAGCCTACCGGCTAGCGGGACTGAGACCCAGTACTTC | CASSLPASGTETQYF
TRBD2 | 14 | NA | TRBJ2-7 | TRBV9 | TGTGCCAGCAGCGCCAGCGGGGGTGTGGGGGAGCAGTACTTC | CASSASGGVGEQYF
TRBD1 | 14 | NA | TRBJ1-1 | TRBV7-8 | TGTGCCAGCAGCTCCGCGAGGGACAGAAGTGAAGCTTTCTTT | CASSSARDRSEAFF
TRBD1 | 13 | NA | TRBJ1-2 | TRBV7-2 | TGTGCCAGCAGCTTAGCCGGGACAGATGGCTACACCTTC | CASSLAGTDGYTF
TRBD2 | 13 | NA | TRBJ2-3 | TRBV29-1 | TGCAGCGTTGTCGCTAGCGGGACAGATACGCAGTATTTT | CSVVASGTDTQYF
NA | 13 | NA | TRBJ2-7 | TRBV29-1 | TGCAGCGTCCGTGGCCTAGCGAGGTACGAGCAGTACTTC | CSVRGLARYEQYF
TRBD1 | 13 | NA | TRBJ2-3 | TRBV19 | TGTGCCAGTGGGACAGGGGGCACAGATACGCAGTATTTT | CASGTGGTDTQYF
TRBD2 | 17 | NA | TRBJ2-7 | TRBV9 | TGTGCCAGCAGCGTCGGACTCAGCGGGAGTCGGGGGTACGAGCAGTACTTC | CASSVGLSGSRGYEQYF
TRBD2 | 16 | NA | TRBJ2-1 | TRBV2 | TGTGCCAGCACTCCCACTGGGCTAGCGGCCTACAATGAGCAGTTCTTC | CASTPTGLAAYNEQFF
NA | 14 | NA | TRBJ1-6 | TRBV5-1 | TGCGCCAGCAGCCCTGAGGGAGGGAATTCACCCCTCCACTTT | CASSPEGGNSPLHF
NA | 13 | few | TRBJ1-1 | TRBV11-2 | TGTGCCAGCAGCTTAGGGTTGAACACTGAAGCTTTCTTT | CASSLGLNTEAFF
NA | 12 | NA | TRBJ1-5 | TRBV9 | TGTGCCAGCAGCACTAGCAATCAGCCCCAGCATTTT | CASSTSNQPQHF
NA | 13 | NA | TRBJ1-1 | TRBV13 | TGTGCCAGCAGCTCTCCGGGAGGGGAGAGAGCTTTCTTT | CASSSPGGERAFF
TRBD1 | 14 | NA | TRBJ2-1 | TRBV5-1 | TGCGCCAGCACCTCGGACAGGGCTTACAATGAGCAGTTCTTC | CASTSDRAYNEQFF
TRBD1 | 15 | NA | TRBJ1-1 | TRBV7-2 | TGTGCCAGCAGCGCCCACAGGGGGATGAACACTGAAGCTTTCTTT | CASSAHRGMNTEAFF
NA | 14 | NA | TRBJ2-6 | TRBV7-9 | TGTGCCAGCAGCTGGGCGGCTGGGGCCAACGTCCTGACTTTC | CASSWAAGANVLTF
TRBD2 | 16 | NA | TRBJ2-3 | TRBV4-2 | TGTGCCAGCAGCCAAGAACTAGCGGGAGCAACAGATACGCAGTATTTT | CASSQELAGATDTQYF
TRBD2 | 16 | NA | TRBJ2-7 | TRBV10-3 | TGTGCCATCAGTGAGTCAGTCACTAGCGGGAGTTACGAGCAGTACTTC | CAISESVTSGSYEQYF
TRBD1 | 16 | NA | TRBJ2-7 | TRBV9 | TGTGCCAGCAGCCCATCCGGGACAGGGTTCTCCTACGAGCAGTACTTC | CASSPSGTGFSYEQYF
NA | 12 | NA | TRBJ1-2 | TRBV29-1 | TGCAGCGTTGCAGGGTTTTCGGTCGGCTACACCTTC | CSVAGFSVGYTF
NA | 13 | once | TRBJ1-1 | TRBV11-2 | TGTGCCAGCAGCCAAATCACTCCGGCTGAAGCTTTCTTT | CASSQITPAEAFF
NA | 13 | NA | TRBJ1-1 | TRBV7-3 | TGTGCCAGCAGCGGCTCCTCGGGGACTGAAGCTTTCTTT | CASSGSSGTEAFF
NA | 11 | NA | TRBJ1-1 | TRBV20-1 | TGCAGTGTTATCGGGAACACTGAAGCTTTCTTT | CSVIGNTEAFF
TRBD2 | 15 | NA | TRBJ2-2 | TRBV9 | TGTGCCAGCAGTCGTAGCGGGAGGGGTCCCGGGGAGCTGTTTTTT | CASSRSGRGPGELFF
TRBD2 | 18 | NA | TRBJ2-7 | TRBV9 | TGTGCCAGCAGCGTAGGCGGGGTGCAAGCGGGAGTCACCTACGAGCAGTACTTC | CASSVGGVQAGVTYEQYF
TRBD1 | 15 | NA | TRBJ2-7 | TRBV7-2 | TGTGCCAGCAGCTCCGGGACAGGGGGACTTTACGAGCAGTACTTC | CASSSGTGGLYEQYF
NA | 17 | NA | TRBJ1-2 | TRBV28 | TGTGCCAGCAGTCCCAGCCAAAGGGTCCTCAAGAACTATGGCTACACCTTC | CASSPSQRVLKNYGYTF
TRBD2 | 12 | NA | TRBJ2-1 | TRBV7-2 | TGTGCCAGCAGCCTAAGCGGGGCTGAGCAGTTCTTC | CASSLSGAEQFF
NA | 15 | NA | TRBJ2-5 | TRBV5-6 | TGTGCCAGCAGCTTATGGGGGAGGAGGCAAGAGACCCAGTACTTC | CASSLWGRRQETQYF
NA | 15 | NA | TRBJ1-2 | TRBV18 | TGTGCCAGCTCACCACCGCACGGTCTCGACTATGGCTACACCTTC | CASSPPHGLDYGYTF
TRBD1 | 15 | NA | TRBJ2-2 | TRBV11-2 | TGTGCCAGCAGCAGGACAGGGGAGAACACCGGGGAGCTGTTTTTT | CASSRTGENTGELFF
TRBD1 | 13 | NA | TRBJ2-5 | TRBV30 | TGTGCCTGGAGTGCCGACAGGGCGGAGACCCAGTACTTC | CAWSADRAETQYF
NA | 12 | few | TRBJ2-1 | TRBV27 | TGTGCCAGCAGTCCCCGAGTGGGTGAGCAGTTCTTC | CASSPRVGEQFF
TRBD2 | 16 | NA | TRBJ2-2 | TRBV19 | TGTGCCAGTAGTATCTTCGCCAGCGGGAAGGCCGGGGAGCTGTTTTTT | CASSIFASGKAGELFF
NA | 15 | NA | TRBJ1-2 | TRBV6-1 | TGTGCCAGCAGGATAAACCGGGGGGCCATATATGGCTACACCTTC | CASRINRGAIYGYTF
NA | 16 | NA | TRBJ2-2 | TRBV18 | TGTGCCAGCTCACCACCGGGTGGTGGAGGCACCGGGGAGCTGTTTTTT | CASSPPGGGGTGELFF